Below are 19 T cell receptor beta chains sequenced from a single sample in a study of cytomegalovirus exposure and HLA in healthy donors. Researchers ran the PCR with 60 Vbeta and 13 Jbeta primers. TCRdb's table, derived via immunoSEQ multiplex PCR, lists solely in-frame clones and lacks some. The sample includes about 67,000 clones. Sequencing input: PBMCs. These TCRs come from a boy aged 5 to 17 in good health and CMV-seronegative.

This sequence joins TRBV18 and TRBJ1-1; D unresolved. The CDR3 covers 14 residues. V shed 1 base and J shed 3 bases, with 9 bases lying between them. CDR1 is KGHSH, CDR2 LQKENI, per germline. The CDR3: CASSPRALDTEAFF. The DNA of the CDR3 is TGTGCCAGCTCACCACGGGCACTCGACACTGAAGCTTTCTTT.

This chain connects TRBV5-8 to TRBJ2-7, with 8 bases aligning to TRBD1. J gave up 3 bases and V 0 bases, and 5 bases lay outside the gene matches. Germline CDR1 and CDR2: SGHTS and YDEGEE. There are 15 residues in the CDR3. CDR3 residues: CASSLGTGYNYEQYF. For the CDR3, the DNA is TGTGCCAGCAGCTTGGGGACAGGGTATAACTACGAGCAGTACTTC.

This chain joins TRBV2 and TRBJ1-5; 8 bases map to TRBD1. CDR1 is SNHLY and CDR2 is FYNNEI in the germline V gene. The CDR3 runs 12 residues. Trimming at V came to 4 bases and at J to 10 bases, leaving 3 bases not matched to a gene. CDR3 region: CASSGQGSPQHF. The CDR3 nucleotides are TGTGCCAGCAGTGGACAGGGGAGTCCCCAGCATTTT.

The chain is built from TRBV7-7 and TRBJ2-7; 8 bases map to TRBD1. CDR3 length equals 13 residues. The V gene end was trimmed by 5 bases and the J gene end by 6 bases; junction bases not matched to a gene: 6. Germline-derived CDR1 and CDR2 are SSHAT and FNYEAQ (reference sequence). The CDR3 region has the DNA TGTGCCAGCAGCGTTGCAGGGGGCCCCGAGCAGTACTTC. Translation gives CASSVAGGPEQYF.

The chain employs TRBV30 and TRBJ1-4, with D unresolved. The CDR3 has 14 amino acids. V lost 0 bases, J lost 8 bases, and 13 bases lay in between. Germline lookup yields CDR1 GTSNPN and CDR2 SVGIG (reference sequence). CDR3 nucleotide sequence: TGTGCCTGGAGTGTACGCCCCCTCCTAGAAAAACTGTTTTTT. It encodes CAWSVRPLLEKLFF.

The rearrangement uses TRBV9 and TRBJ1-1; possible D gene TRBD1, 6 bases. CDR3 size: 15 residues. V was shortened by 7 bases and J by 1 base, with 17 bases between the two germline ends. Per germline, CDR1 SGDLS and CDR2 YYNGEE. The CDR3 loop is CASSTGTPTNTEAFF. The CDR3 nucleotides read TGTGCCAGCTCCACCGGGACACCAACGAACACTGAAGCTTTCTTT. The full variable domain, completed using reference TRBV9 and TRBJ1-1, is DSGVTQTPKHLITATGQRVTLRCSPRSGDLSVYWYQQSLDQGLQFLIQYYNGEERAKGNILERFSAQQFPDLHSELNLSSLELGDSALYFCASSTGTPTNTEAFFGQGTRLTVV.

About this clone itself: Sequence at one end of the junction differs from germline and may be a read error. The CDR3 DNA reads as TGTGCCAGCGGCTTAACAGGGGACCGGGATAATGGCTACACCTTC. Amino acids: CASGLTGDRDNGYTF. This chain links TRBV7-9 with TRBJ1-2; 7 bases line up with TRBD1. The CDR3 runs 15 residues. Germline V gene sequence: CDR1 SEHNR, CDR2 FQNEAQ (reference sequence).

The rearrangement joins TRBV9 to TRBJ2-7; a possible D gene is TRBD1 (7 bases). Trimming shortened V by 3 bases and J by 3 bases, and 13 bases separated the two germline ends. This CDR3 has 14 residues. Germline-derived CDR1 and CDR2 are SGDLS and YYNGEE. The CDR3 sequence is CASSAGTAGYEQYF. CDR3 bases: TGTGCCAGCAGCGCCGGGACAGCGGGCTACGAGCAGTACTTC.

V and J are TRBV5-8 and TRBJ1-1, with a tentative D call TRBD1 (6 bases). Germline V CDR1 and CDR2: SGHTS, YDEGEE. Trimming left V 5 bases short and J 0 bases short, with 20 bases between. The CDR3 is 17 residues long. CDR3 protein: CASRVATGSLMNTEAFF. CDR3 in DNA: TGTGCCAGCAGGGTGGCTACAGGGTCCTTGATGAACACTGAAGCTTTCTTT. Full variable domain (missing parts from reference TRBV5-8 and TRBJ1-1): EAGVTQSPTHLIKTRGQQATLRCSPISGHTSVYWYQQALGLGLQFLLWYDEGEERNRGNFPPRFSGRQFPNYSSELNVNALELEDSALYLCASRVATGSLMNTEAFFGQGTRLTVV.

The V call is TRBV11-3, the J call TRBJ1-1; tentatively, D is TRBD1 (5 bases). Per germline, CDR1 SGHNT and CDR2 YENEEA. CDR3 length: 13 residues. Trimming removed 4 bases at V and 3 bases at J, with 9 bases between. The CDR3 DNA is TGTGCCAGCAGCTCCCAGGGCTACACTGAAGCTTTCTTT. As protein: CASSSQGYTEAFF.

CDR3 DNA sequence: TGTGCCAGCAGTTTGGACAGGGCCCTCACTGAAGCTTTCTTT. Its protein product is CASSLDRALTEAFF. V gene TRBV27 combines with J gene TRBJ1-1; TRBD1 matches at 8 bases. Germline V lookup: CDR1 MNHEY, CDR2 SMNVEV (reference sequence). V was pared by 3 bases and J by 4 bases, with 4 bases of the junction left unmatched. The CDR3 runs 14 residues.

The V gene is TRBV7-9, the J gene TRBJ2-7, with 10 bases fitting TRBD2. The CDR3 length is 14 residues. With V trimmed by 5 bases and J by 6 bases, 7 bases remained unmatched. In germline, CDR1 is SEHNR, CDR2 FQNEAQ (reference sequence). The CDR3 nucleotides are TGTGCCAGCAGCCGCGGACTAGCGGCGGGCGAGCAGTACTTC. Amino acid sequence: CASSRGLAAGEQYF.

The rearrangement uses TRBV20-1 and TRBJ1-5; D gene ambiguous. Germline V lookup: CDR1 DFQATT, CDR2 SNEGSKA (reference sequence). The CDR3 runs 11 residues. V lost 0 bases, J lost 11 bases, and 8 bases lay in between. The CDR3 reads CSARDRRAQHF. CDR3 DNA: TGCAGTGCTAGAGATAGACGGGCCCAGCATTTT.

The chain carries TRBV19 and TRBJ2-3, with 7 bases matching TRBD1. The CDR3 loop spans 15 amino acids. The germline V gene encodes CDR1 LNHDA and CDR2 SQIVND (reference sequence). V trimming: 3 bases; J trimming: 0 bases; junction bases outside the gene matches: 3. This CDR3 reads CASSMGTASTDTQYF. The CDR3 DNA follows: TGTGCCAGTAGTATGGGGACAGCTAGCACAGATACGCAGTATTTT.

This rearrangement joins TRBV11-2 to TRBJ2-7; perhaps TRBD1 as D (6 bases). The germline V and J ends were trimmed by 4 bases and 1 base, with 14 bases remaining between them. The CDR3 covers 15 residues. CDR1 and CDR2 from the germline V gene are SGHAT and FQNNGV. In nucleotides, the CDR3 is TGTGCCAGCAGCTGGGGCAGGGGTGGGTCCTACGAGCAGTACTTC. It codes for CASSWGRGGSYEQYF.

V gene TRBV11-2 combines with J gene TRBJ1-1; a possible D gene is TRBD1 (5 bases). Germline V lookup: CDR1 SGHAT, CDR2 FQNNGV. V dropped 6 bases and J dropped 5 bases, with 7 bases sitting between them. CDR3 size: 11 residues. The DNA for the CDR3 is TGTGCCAGCAGTCCAGGGACTGAAGCTTTCTTT. Protein sequence: CASSPGTEAFF.

CDR3 protein: CASSPPTANAAEKLFF. As DNA, the CDR3 is TGTGCCAGCTCACCACCTACGGCCAACGCGGCGGAAAAACTGTTTTTT. The V and J genes are TRBV18 and TRBJ1-4; D not resolved. The germline V gene has CDR1 KGHSH and CDR2 LQKENI. The CDR3 has 16 residues. V gave up 0 bases and J gave up 8 bases, with 16 bases separating them. The complete variable domain, with remaining parts taken from reference TRBV18 and TRBJ1-4, reads NAGVMQNPRHLVRRRGQEARLRCSPMKGHSHVYWYRQLPEEGLKFMVYLQKENIIDESGMPKERFSAEFPKEGPSILRIQQVVRGDSAAYFCASSPPTANAAEKLFFGSGTQLSVL.

The rearrangement links TRBV19 to TRBJ1-6; 8 bases line up with TRBD1. The CDR3 covers 18 residues. V gave up 8 bases and J gave up 0 bases; unmatched junction bases: 12. Germline CDR1 LNHDA, CDR2 SQIVND (reference sequence). CDR3 in DNA: TGTGCCAGTGGCTGGGACAGGCGCAGCAGCTCCTATAATTCACCCCTCCACTTT. This encodes CASGWDRRSSSYNSPLHF.

The rearrangement uses TRBV7-8 and TRBJ2-5, with D maybe TRBD2 (6 bases). This CDR3 has 16 residues. Germline CDR1 is SGHVS and CDR2 is FQNEAQ. V dropped 6 bases and J dropped 0 bases, with 17 bases sitting between them. As DNA, the CDR3 is TGTGCCAGCAGGCCGACCGGGACTCCATACCAAGAGACCCAGTACTTC. It encodes CASRPTGTPYQETQYF.